This T cell receptor (beta chain) appears in the sequencing data of a study of Ad26.COV2.S vaccination and SARS-CoV-2 variants. Study-wide background: By the intramuscular route, Ad26.COV2.S was given once, or twice 56 days apart.

The treatment was: roughly 18 received Ad26.COV2.S at low or high dose, single or two shots; several received placebo; per-sample allocation not given. Sampling was done on day 63 after the first vaccine or placebo injection. The repertoire was sequenced with immunoSEQ multiplex PCR; TCRdb's copy has only in-frame clones and lacks some. The table records about 400,000 clones, about 83% of them present only once. With 4 bases removed from V and 3 bases from J, the gap between germline ends came to 15 bases. The CDR3 is made up of 15 amino acids. Germline CDR1 is LGHDT and CDR2 is YNNKEL (reference sequence).

The sequencing used peripheral blood, collected in a trial of Ad26.COV2.S vaccine versus placebo. The TCR comes from a person aged 18-60 years who received the Ad26.COV2.S COVID-19 vaccine or a placebo. The chain carries TRBV3-1 (or the pseudogene TRBV3-2) and TRBJ2-5, with D possibly matching TRBD2 (6 bases). The CDR3 sequence is CASSRKGRIEETQYF. CDR3 nucleotide sequence: TGTGCCAGCAGCCGTAAGGGGAGGATAGAAGAGACCCAGTACTTC.